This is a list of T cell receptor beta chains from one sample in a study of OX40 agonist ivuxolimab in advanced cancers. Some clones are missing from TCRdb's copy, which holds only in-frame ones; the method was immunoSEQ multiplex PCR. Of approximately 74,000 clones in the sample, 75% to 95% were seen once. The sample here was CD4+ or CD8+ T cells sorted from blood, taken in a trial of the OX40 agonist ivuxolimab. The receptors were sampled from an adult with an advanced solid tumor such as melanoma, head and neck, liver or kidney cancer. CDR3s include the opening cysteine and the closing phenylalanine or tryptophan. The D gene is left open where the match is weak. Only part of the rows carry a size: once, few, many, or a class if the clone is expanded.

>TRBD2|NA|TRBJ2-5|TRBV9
CASGPSGSLGETQYF
TGTGCCAGCGGCCCTAGCGGGAGCTTAGGCGAGACCCAGTACTTC
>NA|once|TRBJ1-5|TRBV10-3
CAISESGGSQPQHF
TGTGCCATCAGTGAGTCAGGGGGAAGTCAGCCCCAGCATTTT
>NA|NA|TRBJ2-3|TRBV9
CASSVVGTDTQYF
TGTGCCAGCAGCGTAGTTGGCACAGATACGCAGTATTTT
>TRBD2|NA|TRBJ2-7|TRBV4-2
CASSHSAGGSYEQYF
TGTGCCAGCAGCCACAGTGCGGGGGGCAGCTACGAGCAGTACTTC
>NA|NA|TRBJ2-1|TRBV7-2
CASSLYAAHNEQFF
TGTGCCAGCAGCTTATACGCGGCTCACAATGAGCAGTTCTTC
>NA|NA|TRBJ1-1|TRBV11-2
CASSLGGWRWNTEAFF
TGTGCCAGCAGCTTAGGAGGGTGGAGATGGAACACTGAAGCTTTCTTT
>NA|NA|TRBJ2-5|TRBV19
CASSGRGWQETQYF
TGTGCCAGTAGTGGTAGGGGCTGGCAAGAGACCCAGTACTTC
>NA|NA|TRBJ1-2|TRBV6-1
CASSEGAGLRGGYTF
TGTGCCAGCAGTGAAGGGGCTGGTCTAAGGGGTGGCTACACCTTC
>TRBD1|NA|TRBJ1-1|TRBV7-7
CASSLAWTGVNTEAFF
TGTGCTAGCAGCTTAGCGTGGACAGGGGTGAACACTGAAGCTTTCTTT
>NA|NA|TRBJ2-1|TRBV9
CASSVDRGEQFF
TGTGCCAGCAGCGTAGATAGAGGTGAGCAGTTCTTC
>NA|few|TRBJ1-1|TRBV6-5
CASSYNGPNTEAFF
TGTGCCAGCAGTTACAACGGCCCGAACACTGAAGCTTTCTTT
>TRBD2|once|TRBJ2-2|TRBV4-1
CASSQDRGGLESGELFF
TGCGCCAGCAGCCAAGATCGGGGAGGGTTGGAGTCCGGGGAGCTGTTTTTT
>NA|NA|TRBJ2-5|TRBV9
CASSEGDGETQYF
TGTGCCAGCAGCGAGGGGGACGGGGAGACCCAGTACTTC
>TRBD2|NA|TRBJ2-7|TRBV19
CASSTQPGLATEQYF
TGTGCCAGTAGTACCCAACCGGGACTAGCGACCGAGCAGTACTTC
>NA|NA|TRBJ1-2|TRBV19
CASKGSLTLNYGYTF
TGTGCCAGTAAAGGGTCCCTCACCCTTAACTATGGCTACACCTTC
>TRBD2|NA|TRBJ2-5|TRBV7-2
CASSPGTSGKETQYF
TGTGCCAGCAGCCCAGGGACTAGCGGAAAAGAGACCCAGTACTTC
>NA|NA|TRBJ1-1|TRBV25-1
CASSESPNTEAFF
TGTGCCAGCAGTGAGTCTCCGAACACTGAAGCTTTCTTT
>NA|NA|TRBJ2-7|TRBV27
CASSELPSNFYEQYF
TGTGCCAGCAGTGAGCTGCCGTCGAATTTCTACGAGCAGTACTTC
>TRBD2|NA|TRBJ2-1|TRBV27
CASSILAGGGEVYEQFF
TGTGCCAGTAGTATACTAGCGGGGGGGGGTGAAGTTTATGAGCAGTTCTTC
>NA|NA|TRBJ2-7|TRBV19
CASSMSGAAYEQYF
TGTGCCAGTAGTATGTCGGGGGCGGCCTACGAGCAGTACTTC
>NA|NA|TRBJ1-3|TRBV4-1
CASSQVAGNTIYF
TGCGCCAGCAGCCAAGTAGCTGGAAACACCATATATTTT
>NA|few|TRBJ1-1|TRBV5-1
CASSLGIEAFF
TGCGCCAGCAGCTTGGGTATCGAAGCTTTCTTT
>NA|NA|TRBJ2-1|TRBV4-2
CASSQAESSYNEQFF
TGTGCCAGCAGCCAGGCGGAAAGCTCCTACAATGAGCAGTTCTTC
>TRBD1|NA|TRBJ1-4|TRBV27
CASSLVPGQNEKLFF
TGTGCCAGCAGTTTAGTCCCGGGACAGAATGAAAAACTGTTTTTT
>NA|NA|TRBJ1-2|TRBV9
CASSVEGIYGYTF
TGTGCCAGCAGCGTAGAAGGTATCTATGGCTACACCTTC
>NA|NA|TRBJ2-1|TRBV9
CASSAVNNEQFF
TGTGCCAGCAGCGCAGTGAACAATGAGCAGTTCTTC
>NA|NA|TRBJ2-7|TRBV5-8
CASSFWGDYEQYF
TGTGCCAGCAGCTTTTGGGGCGACTACGAGCAGTACTTC
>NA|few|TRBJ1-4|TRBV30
CAWSLGEKLFF
TGTGCCTGGAGTCTGGGCGAAAAACTGTTTTTT
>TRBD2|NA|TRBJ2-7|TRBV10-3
CAISEPGLAGFLSPYF
TGTGCCATCAGTGAGCCCGGACTAGCGGGCTTCCTATCGCCTTACTTC
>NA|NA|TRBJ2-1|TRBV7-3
CASSFYGGSYNEQFF
TGTGCCAGCAGCTTCTACGGGGGCTCCTACAATGAGCAGTTCTTC
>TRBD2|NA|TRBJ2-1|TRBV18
CASSPSDGNPNGGRRGNEQFF
TGTGCCAGCTCACCAAGCGATGGGAACCCAAATGGCGGGAGAAGGGGCAATGAGCAGTTCTTC
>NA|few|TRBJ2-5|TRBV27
CASSLRPNNGAEGAQYF
TGTGCCAGCAGTCTACGGCCTAATAACGGGGCTGAAGGGGCCCAGTACTTC
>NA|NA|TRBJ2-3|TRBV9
CASSVGHGTDTQYF
TGTGCCAGCAGCGTAGGGCATGGCACAGATACGCAGTATTTT
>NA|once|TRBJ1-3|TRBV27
CASSLRGFGGNTIYF
TGTGCCAGCAGTTTGAGAGGGTTCGGTGGAAACACCATATATTTT
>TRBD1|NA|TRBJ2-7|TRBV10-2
CASSESRQGVYEQYF
TGCGCCAGCAGTGAGTCTCGACAGGGAGTCTACGAGCAGTACTTC